One and the same sample provided the 4 T cell receptor beta chains below, sequenced in a study of sequential checkpoint blockade in melanoma. TCRdb keeps only in-frame clones here, not all; method: immunoSEQ multiplex PCR. Of about 3,300 clones in the sample, 24% were seen once. Treatment denoted: randomized to nivolumab then ipilimumab (arm A) or the reverse (arm B). Sequencing used tumor tissue (inferred from file names), obtained from a patient given nivolumab and ipilimumab in sequence. The receptor source for this set is a human donor with melanoma.

This clone is labeled medium-sized. This rearrangement joins TRBV11-3 to TRBJ2-7, with D possibly TRBD2 on 6 matching bases. The V end lost 4 bases, the J end lost 5 bases, and 27 bases lay between the germline ends. The CDR3 loop spans 18 amino acids. Per the germline V gene, CDR1 is SGHNT and CDR2 is YENEEA. CDR3 nucleotide sequence: TGTGCCAGCAGCTCACCGGGACGCAGGGACTGGAAGCTCGACGAGCAGTACTTC. Amino acid sequence: CASSSPGRRDWKLDEQYF.

This clone occurred many times. This chain uses TRBV11-3 with TRBJ2-3; possible D gene TRBD2, 7 bases. Germline V gene data show CDR1 as SGHNT and CDR2 as YENEEA. The CDR3 spans 14 residues. V was pared by 8 bases and J by 4 bases, with 16 bases between. This CDR3 is CASCGSGGPDTQYF. CDR3 in DNA: TGTGCCAGCTGTGGGTCGGGGGGCCCAGATACGCAGTATTTT. The variable domain in full, with the rest retrieved from reference TRBV11-3 and TRBJ2-3, is EAGVVQSPRYKIIEKKQPVAFWCNPISGHNTLYWYLQNLGQGPELLIRYENEEAVDDSQLPKDRFSAERLKGVDSTLKIQPAELGDSAVYLCASCGSGGPDTQYFGPGTRLTVL.

This clone was recorded a few times. J is TRBJ2-5 and V is TRBV12-5, with D possibly being TRBD2 (7 bases). Germline V CDR1 and CDR2: LGHNT, FRNRAP. The CDR3 sequence is 13 residues long. The CDR3 nucleotides read TGTGCCAGCGCCCTCGGGGGGCGGGAGACCCAGTACTTC. Protein sequence: CASALGGRETQYF.

The chain combines TRBV10-2 with TRBJ2-3; TRBD2 matches 9 bases. This CDR3 is 16 amino acids long. From germline, CDR1 is WSHSY and CDR2 SAAADI. The V segment lost 3 bases and the J segment 4 bases; nucleotides outside the gene matches: 8. The CDR3 is CASSDRLAVVSDTQYF. The CDR3 DNA is TGCGCCAGCAGTGATCGACTAGCGGTCGTGTCAGATACGCAGTATTTT.